This TCR beta chain appears in the sequencing data of a study of CD8+CD57+ T cells in acquired aplastic anemia. Looking at the study overall: Each DNA sample taken from sorted CD4+ and CD8+ cells came to about 3.2 ug on average. Study-level findings and limits: Approximately 30 CD8+ CDR3 sequences were shared between patients and controls.

Genomic DNA constituted the template upon which TCR beta VDJ and CDR3 profiling was performed. TCRdb processed the reads anew with MiXCR; each CDR3 protein has one entry. The table records roughly 200,000 distinct CDR3 sequences, roughly 63% of them present only once. Patients selected for sequencing had displayed CD8+CD57+ cell expansion by flow cytometry. The diagnosis in all patients was severe acquired aplastic anemia. At the time of blood sampling, patients had not yet received any therapy. This clonotype has a handful of counts. The target antigen is unknown. Germline V gene lookup returns CDR1 SNHLY and CDR2 FYNNEI. The V and J ends lost 6 bases and 9 bases respectively, with 20 bases between them. This CDR3 spans 14 amino acids.

This sequence was found in a human donor with aplastic anemia. The chain carries TRBV2 and TRBJ2-5, with a tentative D call TRBD2 (5 bases). Source material: sorted CD4+, CD8+, or CD8+CD57+ T cells (not recorded which) from PBMCs. CDR3 loop: CASRTRLGTEAQYF. The CDR3 DNA reads as TGTGCCAGCAGAACCCGCCTTGGAACGGAGGCCCAGTACTTC.